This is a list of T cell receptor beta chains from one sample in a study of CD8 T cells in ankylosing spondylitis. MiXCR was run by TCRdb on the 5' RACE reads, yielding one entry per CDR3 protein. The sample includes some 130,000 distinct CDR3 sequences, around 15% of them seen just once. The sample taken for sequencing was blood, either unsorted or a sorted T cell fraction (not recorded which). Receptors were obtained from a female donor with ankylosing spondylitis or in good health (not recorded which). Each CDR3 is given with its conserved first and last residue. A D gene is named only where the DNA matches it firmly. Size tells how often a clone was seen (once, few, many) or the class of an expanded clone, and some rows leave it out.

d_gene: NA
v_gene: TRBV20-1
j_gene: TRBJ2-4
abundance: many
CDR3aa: CSASQEIAKNIQYF
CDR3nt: TGCAGTGCTAGCCAAGAAATAGCCAAAAACATTCAGTACTTC

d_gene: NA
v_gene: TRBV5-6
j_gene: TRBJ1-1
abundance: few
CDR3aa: CASSAPGHQNTEAFF
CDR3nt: TGTGCCAGCAGCGCACCGGGACACCAGAACACTGAAGCTTTCTTT

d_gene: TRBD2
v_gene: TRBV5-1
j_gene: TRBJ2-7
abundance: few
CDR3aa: CASSPGLAGGLTYEQYF
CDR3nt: TGCGCCAGCAGCCCCGGACTAGCGGGGGGGTTGACCTACGAGCAGTACTTC

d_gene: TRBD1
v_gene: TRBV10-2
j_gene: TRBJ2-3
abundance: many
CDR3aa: CASSRDRETDTQYF
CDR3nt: TGCGCCAGCAGTCGGGACAGGGAAACAGATACGCAGTATTTT

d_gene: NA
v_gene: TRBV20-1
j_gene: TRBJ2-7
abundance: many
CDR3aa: CSGQSGSEQYF
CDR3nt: TGCAGTGGTCAATCGGGCTCCGAGCAGTACTTC

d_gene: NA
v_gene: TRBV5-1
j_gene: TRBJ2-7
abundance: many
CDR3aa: CASTPSESSYEQYF
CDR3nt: TGCGCCAGCACCCCATCGGAGAGCTCCTACGAGCAGTACTTC

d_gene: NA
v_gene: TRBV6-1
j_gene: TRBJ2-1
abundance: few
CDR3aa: CASGQAYNEQFF
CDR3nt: TGTGCCAGCGGCCAGGCCTACAATGAGCAGTTCTTC

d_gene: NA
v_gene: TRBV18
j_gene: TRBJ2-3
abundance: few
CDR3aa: CASSPFVDSSRPDTQYF
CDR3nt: TGTGCCAGCTCACCATTCGTCGACAGCTCAAGGCCAGATACGCAGTATTTT

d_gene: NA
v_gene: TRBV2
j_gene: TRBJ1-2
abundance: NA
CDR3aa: CASRGTWTPSNYGYTF
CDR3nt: TGTGCCAGCAGGGGGACGTGGACACCCTCTAACTATGGCTACACCTTC

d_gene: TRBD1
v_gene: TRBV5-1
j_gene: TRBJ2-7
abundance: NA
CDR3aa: CASTPAGTGIYEQYF
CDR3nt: TGCGCCAGCACTCCGGCCGGGACAGGGATTTACGAGCAGTACTTC

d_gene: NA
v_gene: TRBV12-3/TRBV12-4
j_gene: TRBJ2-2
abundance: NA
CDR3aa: CAIRAGSTNTGELFF
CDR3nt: TGTGCCATCAGGGCGGGGAGTACGAACACCGGGGAGCTGTTTTTT

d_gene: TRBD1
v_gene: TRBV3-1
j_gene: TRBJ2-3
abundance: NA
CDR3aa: CASTGIGQGDTDTQYF
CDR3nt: TGTGCCAGCACCGGGATAGGTCAGGGGGACACAGATACGCAGTATTTT

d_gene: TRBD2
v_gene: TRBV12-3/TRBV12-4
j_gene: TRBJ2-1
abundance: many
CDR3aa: CASSFRASGMREQFF
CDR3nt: TGTGCCAGCAGTTTCCGGGCTAGCGGGATGAGGGAGCAGTTCTTC

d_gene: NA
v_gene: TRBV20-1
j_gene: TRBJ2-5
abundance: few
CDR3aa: CSAGNAGLETQYF
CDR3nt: TGCAGTGCTGGGAACGCGGGGTTAGAGACCCAGTACTTC

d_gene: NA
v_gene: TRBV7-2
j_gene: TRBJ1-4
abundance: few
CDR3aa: CASSLGGANEKLFF
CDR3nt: TGTGCCAGCAGCTTAGGAGGAGCTAATGAAAAACTGTTTTTT

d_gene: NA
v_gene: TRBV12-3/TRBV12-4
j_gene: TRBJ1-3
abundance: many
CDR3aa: CASSPRDFSSGNTIYF
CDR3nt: TGTGCCAGCAGTCCGCGGGACTTCTCCTCTGGAAACACCATATATTTT

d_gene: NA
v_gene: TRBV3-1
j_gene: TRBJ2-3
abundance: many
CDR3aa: CASSLSVEALGTQYF
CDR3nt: TGTGCCAGCAGCCTATCAGTAGAAGCTCTGGGTACGCAGTATTTT

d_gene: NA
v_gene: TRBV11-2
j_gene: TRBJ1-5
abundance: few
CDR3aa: CASSLESPVFSNQPQHF
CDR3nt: TGTGCCAGCAGCTTAGAATCGCCAGTGTTTAGCAATCAGCCCCAGCATTTT

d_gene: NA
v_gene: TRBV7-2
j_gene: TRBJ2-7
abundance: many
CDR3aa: CASSLLYEQYF
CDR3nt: TGTGCCAGCAGCCTACTCTACGAGCAGTACTTC

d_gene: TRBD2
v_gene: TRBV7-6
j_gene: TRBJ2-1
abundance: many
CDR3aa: CASSLVLAGGSSSYNEQFF
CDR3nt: TGTGCCAGCAGCTTAGTTTTAGCGGGGGGGTCGAGCTCCTACAATGAGCAGTTCTTC

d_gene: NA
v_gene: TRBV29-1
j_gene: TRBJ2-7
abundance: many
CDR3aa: CSVAAGVREQYF
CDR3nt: TGCAGCGTTGCGGCCGGGGTCCGGGAGCAGTACTTC

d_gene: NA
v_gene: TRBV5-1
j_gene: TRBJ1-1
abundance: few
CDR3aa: CASSLPGVSERNTEAFF
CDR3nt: TGCGCCAGCAGCTTGCCAGGGGTCAGTGAGAGAAACACTGAAGCTTTCTTT